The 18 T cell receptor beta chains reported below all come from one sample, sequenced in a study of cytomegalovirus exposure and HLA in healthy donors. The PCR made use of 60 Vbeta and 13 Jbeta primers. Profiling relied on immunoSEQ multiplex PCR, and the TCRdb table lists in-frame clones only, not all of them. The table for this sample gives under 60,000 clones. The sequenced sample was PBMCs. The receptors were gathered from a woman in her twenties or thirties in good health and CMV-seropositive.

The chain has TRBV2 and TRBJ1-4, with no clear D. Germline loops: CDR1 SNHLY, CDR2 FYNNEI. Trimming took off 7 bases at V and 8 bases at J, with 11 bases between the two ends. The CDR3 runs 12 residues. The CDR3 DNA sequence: TGTGCCAGCAAGATCGGAGGGGAAAAACTGTTTTTT. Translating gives CASKIGGEKLFF. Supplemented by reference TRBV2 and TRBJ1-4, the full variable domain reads EPEVTQTPSHQVTQMGQEVILRCVPISNHLYFYWYRQILGQKVEFLVSFYNNEISEKSEIFDDQFSVERPDGSNFTLKIRSTKLEDSAMYFCASKIGGEKLFFGSGTQLSVL.

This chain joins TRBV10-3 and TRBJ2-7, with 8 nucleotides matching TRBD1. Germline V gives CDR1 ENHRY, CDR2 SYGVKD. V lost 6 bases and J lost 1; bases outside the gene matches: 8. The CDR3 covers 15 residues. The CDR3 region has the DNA TGTGCCATCAGCGCGAACAGGGGGGAATCCTACGAGCAGTACTTC. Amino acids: CAISANRGESYEQYF.

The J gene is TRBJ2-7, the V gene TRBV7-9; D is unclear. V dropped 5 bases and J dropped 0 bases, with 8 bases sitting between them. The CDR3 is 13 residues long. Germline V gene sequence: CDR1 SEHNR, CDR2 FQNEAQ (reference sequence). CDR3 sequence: CASSRPSSYEQYF. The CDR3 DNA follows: TGTGCCAGCAGCCGTCCCAGCTCCTACGAGCAGTACTTC.

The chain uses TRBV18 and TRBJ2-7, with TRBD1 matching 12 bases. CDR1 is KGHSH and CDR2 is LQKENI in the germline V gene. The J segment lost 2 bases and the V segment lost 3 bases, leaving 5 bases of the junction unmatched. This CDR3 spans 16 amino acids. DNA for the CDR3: TGTGCCAGCTCACCGGGACAGGGGGCAAATACCTACGAGCAGTACTTC. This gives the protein CASSPGQGANTYEQYF.

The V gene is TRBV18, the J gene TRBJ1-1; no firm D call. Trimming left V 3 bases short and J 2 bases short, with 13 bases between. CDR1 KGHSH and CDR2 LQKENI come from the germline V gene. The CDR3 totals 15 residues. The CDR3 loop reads CASSPQLADNTEAFF. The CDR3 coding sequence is TGTGCCAGCTCACCTCAACTTGCGGATAACACTGAAGCTTTCTTT.

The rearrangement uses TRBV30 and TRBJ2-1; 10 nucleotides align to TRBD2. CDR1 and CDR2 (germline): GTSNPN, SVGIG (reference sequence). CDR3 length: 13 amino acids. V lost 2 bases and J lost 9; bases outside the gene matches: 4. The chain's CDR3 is CAWSSSGSGEQFF. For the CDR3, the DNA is TGTGCCTGGAGTTCTAGCGGGAGTGGTGAGCAGTTCTTC.

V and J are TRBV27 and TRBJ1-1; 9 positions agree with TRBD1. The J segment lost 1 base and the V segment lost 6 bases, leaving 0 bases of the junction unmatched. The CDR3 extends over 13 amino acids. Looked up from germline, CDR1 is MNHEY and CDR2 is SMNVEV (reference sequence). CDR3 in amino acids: CASRDRGNTEAFF. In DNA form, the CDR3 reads TGTGCCAGCAGGGACAGGGGGAACACTGAAGCTTTCTTT.

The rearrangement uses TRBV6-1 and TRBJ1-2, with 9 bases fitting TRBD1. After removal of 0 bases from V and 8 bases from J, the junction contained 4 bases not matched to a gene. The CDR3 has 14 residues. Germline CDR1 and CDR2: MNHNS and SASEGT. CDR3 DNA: TGTGCCAGCAGTGAAGCGGGACAGGGTTACGGCTACACCTTC. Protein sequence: CASSEAGQGYGYTF.

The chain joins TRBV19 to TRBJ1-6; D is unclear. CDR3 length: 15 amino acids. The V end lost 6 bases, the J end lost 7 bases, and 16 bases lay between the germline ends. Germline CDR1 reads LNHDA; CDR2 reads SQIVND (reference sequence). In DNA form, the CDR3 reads TGTGCCAGTAGGGGGTCAACGTCGGGAAATTCACCCCTCCACTTT. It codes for CASRGSTSGNSPLHF.

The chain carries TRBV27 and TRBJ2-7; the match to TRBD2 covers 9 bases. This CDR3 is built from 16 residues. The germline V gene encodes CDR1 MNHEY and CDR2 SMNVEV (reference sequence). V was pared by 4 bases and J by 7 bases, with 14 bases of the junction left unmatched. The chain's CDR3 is CASSSISAGGPGEQYF. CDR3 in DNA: TGTGCCAGCAGTTCTATATCGGCGGGAGGGCCGGGGGAGCAGTACTTC.

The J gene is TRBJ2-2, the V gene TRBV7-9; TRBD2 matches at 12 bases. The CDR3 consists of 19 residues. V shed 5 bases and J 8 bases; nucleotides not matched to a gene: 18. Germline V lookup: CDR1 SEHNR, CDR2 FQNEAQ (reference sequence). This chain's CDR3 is CASSLNGLAGRLERGELFF. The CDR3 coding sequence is TGTGCCAGCAGCCTCAACGGACTAGCGGGGCGCCTGGAGAGGGGGGAGCTGTTTTTT.

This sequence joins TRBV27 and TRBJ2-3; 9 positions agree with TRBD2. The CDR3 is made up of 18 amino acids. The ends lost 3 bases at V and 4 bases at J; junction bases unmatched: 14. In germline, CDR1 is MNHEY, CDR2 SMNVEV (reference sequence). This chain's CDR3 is CASSFGASGKFSADTQYF. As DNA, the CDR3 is TGTGCCAGCAGTTTTGGTGCTAGCGGGAAGTTTTCGGCAGATACGCAGTATTTT.

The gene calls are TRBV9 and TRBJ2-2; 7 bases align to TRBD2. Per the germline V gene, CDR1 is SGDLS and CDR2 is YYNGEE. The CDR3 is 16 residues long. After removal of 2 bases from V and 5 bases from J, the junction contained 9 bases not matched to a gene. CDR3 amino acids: CASSVSGLAETGELFF. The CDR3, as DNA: TGTGCCAGCAGCGTTTCCGGGCTAGCGGAGACCGGGGAGCTGTTTTTT.

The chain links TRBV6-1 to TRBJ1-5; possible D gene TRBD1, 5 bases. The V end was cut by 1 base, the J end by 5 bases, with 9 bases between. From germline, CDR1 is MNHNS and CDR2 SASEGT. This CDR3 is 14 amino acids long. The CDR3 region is CASSEGGEDQPQHF. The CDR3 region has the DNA TGTGCCAGCAGTGAAGGGGGGGAGGATCAGCCCCAGCATTTT.

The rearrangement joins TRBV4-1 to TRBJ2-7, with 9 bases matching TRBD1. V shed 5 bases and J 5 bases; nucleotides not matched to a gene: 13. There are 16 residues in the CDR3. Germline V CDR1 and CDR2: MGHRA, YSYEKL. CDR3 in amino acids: CASSFRVGQGRDEQYF. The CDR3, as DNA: TGCGCCAGCAGCTTCCGGGTGGGACAGGGTAGGGACGAGCAGTACTTC.

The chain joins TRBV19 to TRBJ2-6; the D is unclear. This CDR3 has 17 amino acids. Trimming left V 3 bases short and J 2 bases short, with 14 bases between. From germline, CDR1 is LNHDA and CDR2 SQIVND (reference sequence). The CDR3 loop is CASSILLSGTGANVLTF. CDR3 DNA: TGTGCCAGTAGTATTCTACTTTCGGGTACTGGGGCCAACGTCCTGACTTTC.

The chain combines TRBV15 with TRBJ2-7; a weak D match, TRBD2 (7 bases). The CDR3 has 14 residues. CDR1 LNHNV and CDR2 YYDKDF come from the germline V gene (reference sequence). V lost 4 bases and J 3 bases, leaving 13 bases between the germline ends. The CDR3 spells CATSIEGGYYEQYF. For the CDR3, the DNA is TGTGCCACCAGCATAGAGGGGGGGTACTACGAGCAGTACTTC.

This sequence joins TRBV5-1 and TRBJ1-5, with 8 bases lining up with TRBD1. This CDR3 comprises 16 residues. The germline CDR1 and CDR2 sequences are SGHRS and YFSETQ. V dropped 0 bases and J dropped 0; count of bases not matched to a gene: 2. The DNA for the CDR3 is TGCGCCAGCAGCTTGGGGGACAGGACTAGCAATCAGCCCCAGCATTTT. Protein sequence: CASSLGDRTSNQPQHF.